Presented here are 32 T cell receptor beta chains from one specimen sequenced in a study of radiation and T cells in renal cell carcinoma. Measured with immunoSEQ multiplex PCR; TCRdb has only the in-frame clones, and not every one. The repertoire holds some 80,000 clones, with around four fifths as singletons. Time point: blood 4 weeks post-SBRT, at nephrectomy. Regarding treatment: 15 Gy SBRT to primary tumor, nephrectomy 4 weeks later. The sequences come from blood, collected from a patient whose treatment included radiotherapy and nephrectomy. The source of these receptors is a woman aged 55-70 years with renal cell carcinoma.

The chain is built from TRBV4-1 and TRBJ1-5; D ambiguous. The V end lost 0 bases, the J end lost 6 bases, and 12 bases lay between the germline ends. The germline V gene encodes CDR1 MGHRA and CDR2 YSYEKL. The CDR3 spans 15 residues. This CDR3 is CASSQDSQGFQPQHF. The CDR3 DNA follows: TGCGCCAGCAGCCAAGATAGTCAAGGGTTTCAGCCCCAGCATTTT.

The gene calls are TRBV7-9 and TRBJ2-7, with a tentative D call TRBD2 (5 bases). The germline V gene has CDR1 SEHNR and CDR2 FQNEAQ (reference sequence). The CDR3 is 18 residues long. Deletions cut 0 bases from V and 2 bases from J, with 20 bases between. DNA of the CDR3: TGTGCCAGCAGCTTAGCACGAGGAGGTTGGCAGGACCCCTACGAGCAGTACTTC. Amino acids: CASSLARGGWQDPYEQYF.

The chain uses TRBV14 and TRBJ1-3; no clear D gene. CDR3 size: 16 residues. The germline V gene encodes CDR1 SGHDN and CDR2 FVKESK. The V end was cut by 4 bases, the J end by 0 bases, with 13 bases between. The CDR3 here is CASSPETPYSGNTIYF. The CDR3 nucleotides read TGTGCCAGCAGCCCCGAGACACCTTACTCTGGAAACACCATATATTTT.

The rearrangement uses TRBV14 and TRBJ1-2; 7 positions match TRBD1. In germline, CDR1 is SGHDN, CDR2 FVKESK. The CDR3 totals 14 residues. V shed 3 bases, J shed 6 bases, and the junction held 7 bases outside the gene matches. The CDR3 loop reads CASSHDRDWDGYTF. CDR3 coding DNA: TGTGCCAGCAGCCACGACAGGGATTGGGATGGCTACACCTTC. The full variable domain, completed using reference TRBV14 and TRBJ1-2, is EAGVTQFPSHSVIEKGQTVTLRCDPISGHDNLYWYRRVMGKEIKFLLHFVKESKQDESGMPNNRFLAERTGGTYSTLKVQPAELEDSGVYFCASSHDRDWDGYTFGSGTRLTVV.

The rearrangement joins TRBV18 to TRBJ2-1, with 7 bases lining up with TRBD2. Per the germline V gene, CDR1 is KGHSH and CDR2 is LQKENI. The CDR3 covers 16 residues. V was clipped by 0 bases and J by 2 bases; unmatched bases: 4. The DNA for the CDR3 is TGTGCCAGCTCACCACCGGCGGGAGTCGCCTACAATGAGCAGTTCTTC. It yields the protein CASSPPAGVAYNEQFF.

The chain joins TRBV7-9 to TRBJ2-7; perhaps TRBD1 as D (5 bases). Trimming pared 2 bases from V and 3 bases from J, leaving 8 bases between. The CDR3 is made up of 13 amino acids. Per the germline V gene, CDR1 is SEHNR and CDR2 is FQNEAQ (reference sequence). Written as DNA, the CDR3 is TGTGCCAGCAGCTTACTAGGGGTCTACGAGCAGTACTTC. Amino acids: CASSLLGVYEQYF.

This chain joins TRBV9 and TRBJ2-2, with no clear D. Germline assignment: CDR1 SGDLS and CDR2 YYNGEE. The V end was cut by 0 bases, the J end by 5 bases, with 11 bases between. The CDR3 is made up of 15 amino acids. The CDR3 DNA reads TGTGCCAGCAGCGTAGGGCTACCGAGGACCGGGGAGCTGTTTTTT. This sequence encodes CASSVGLPRTGELFF. The whole variable domain, filled in from reference TRBV9 and TRBJ2-2, reads DSGVTQTPKHLITATGQRVTLRCSPRSGDLSVYWYQQSLDQGLQFLIQYYNGEERAKGNILERFSAQQFPDLHSELNLSSLELGDSALYFCASSVGLPRTGELFFGEGSRLTVL.

The V gene is TRBV19, the J gene TRBJ1-1; D possibly corresponds to TRBD1 (5 bases). Germline V gene lookup returns CDR1 LNHDA and CDR2 SQIVND (reference sequence). V lost 8 bases, J lost 4 bases, and 14 bases lay in between. This CDR3 contains 13 residues. The CDR3 bases are TGTGCCAGTGATACCAGGGTAGGCACTGAAGCTTTCTTT. It specifies CASDTRVGTEAFF.

The J gene is TRBJ1-1, the V gene TRBV19; 9 bases map to TRBD1. There are 15 residues in the CDR3. V lost 3 bases to trimming and J lost 5 bases; unmatched junction nucleotides: 7. Germline V gene sequence: CDR1 LNHDA, CDR2 SQIVND (reference sequence). In DNA form, the CDR3 reads TGTGCCAGTAGTATCGGGGGACAGGGTTGGACTGAAGCTTTCTTT. Its protein product is CASSIGGQGWTEAFF.

The genes are TRBV6-1 and TRBJ2-2, with TRBD1 as a possible D gene (6 bases). The CDR3 is 14 amino acids. Germline values: CDR1 MNHNS, CDR2 SASEGT. Deletions cut 7 bases from V and 6 bases from J, with 15 bases between. The CDR3 reads CASTIQGVPGELFF. As DNA, the CDR3 is TGTGCCAGCACCATACAGGGTGTTCCCGGGGAGCTGTTTTTT.

The J gene is TRBJ1-1, the V gene TRBV27; D remains unclear. Germline V gives CDR1 MNHEY, CDR2 SMNVEV (reference sequence). V dropped 0 bases and J dropped 8 bases, with 10 bases sitting between them. The CDR3 has 13 amino acids. CDR3 sequence: CASSLSTGSEAFF. CDR3 bases: TGTGCCAGCAGTTTATCGACGGGGTCAGAAGCTTTCTTT.

This clone occurred many times. V and J are TRBV30 and TRBJ2-5; TRBD2 matches 10 bases. Trimming cost V 1 base and J 0 bases; bases outside gene matches: 11. CDR1 and CDR2 from the germline V gene are GTSNPN and SVGIG (reference sequence). This CDR3 spans 18 amino acids. Here the CDR3 DNA reads TGTGCCTGGAGTGCCGTGGGACTAGCGAACAGCTACCAAGAGACCCAGTACTTC. It yields the protein CAWSAVGLANSYQETQYF.

The chain recombines TRBV28 with TRBJ1-1; unclear D gene. V lost 5 bases, J lost 2 bases, and 12 bases lay in between. Per germline, CDR1 MDHEN and CDR2 SYDVKM. This CDR3 spans 14 amino acids. The chain's CDR3 is CASSAPGLNTEAFF. Here the CDR3 DNA reads TGTGCCAGCAGTGCCCCGGGTTTAAACACTGAAGCTTTCTTT.

This chain links TRBV5-1 with TRBJ2-3, with TRBD2 matching over 7 bases. Trimming at V came to 0 bases and at J to 2 bases, leaving 6 bases not matched to a gene. CDR1 SGHRS and CDR2 YFSETQ come from the germline V gene. The CDR3 is 16 residues long. For the CDR3, the DNA is TGCGCCAGCAGCTTGGCGGCTAGCGGTCCCACAGATACGCAGTATTTT. Its translation: CASSLAASGPTDTQYF.

The chain has TRBV6-6 and TRBJ2-6, with a tentative D call TRBD1 (5 bases). CDR3 length: 16 amino acids. The V gene lost 4 bases and the J gene lost 3 bases, with 13 bases spanning the gap. Germline CDR1 is MNHNY and CDR2 is SVGAGI (reference sequence). For the CDR3, the DNA is TGTGCCAGCAGTTCCCCAGGTCAGGGTGGGGCCAACGTCCTGACTTTC. Encoded protein: CASSSPGQGGANVLTF.

The gene calls are TRBV29-1 and TRBJ2-7; TRBD1 agrees at 9 bases. CDR3 length: 15 residues. Trimming removed 6 bases from V and 0 bases from J; junction bases left unmatched: 9. The germline CDR1 and CDR2 sequences are SQVTM and ANQGSEA. DNA of the CDR3: TGCAGCGTCAAGGCGATGGACAGGGGCTCCTACGAGCAGTACTTC. It yields the protein CSVKAMDRGSYEQYF.

The V gene is TRBV7-9, the J gene TRBJ2-1, with D uncertain. Trimming took off 0 bases at V and 5 bases at J, with 5 bases between the two ends. The CDR3 sequence is 13 residues long. Germline CDR1 reads SEHNR; CDR2 reads FQNEAQ (reference sequence). The DNA for the CDR3 is TGTGCCAGCAGCTTAGCTGGGCACAATGAGCAGTTCTTC. Encoded protein: CASSLAGHNEQFF.

V and J are TRBV19 and TRBJ1-1, with D perhaps matching TRBD1 (5 bases). The CDR3 length is 14 residues. The ends were cut back, 4 bases at V and 10 bases at J, with 19 bases in the middle. Per the germline V gene, CDR1 is LNHDA and CDR2 is SQIVND (reference sequence). In DNA, the CDR3 is TGTGCCAGTAGTAGGGACCCGGGAGTGAGTAGAGCTTTCTTT. It translates to CASSRDPGVSRAFF.

This clone was observed a single time. The chain is built from TRBV7-3 and TRBJ1-2; 12 bases are shared with TRBD1. V lost 6 bases, J lost 7 bases, and 9 bases stayed unmatched. Germline lookup yields CDR1 SGHTA and CDR2 FQGTGA. The CDR3 has 15 amino acids. CDR3 sequence reads: CASSPLGTGGSGYTF. The CDR3, as DNA: TGTGCCAGCAGTCCCCTAGGGACAGGGGGCAGTGGCTACACCTTC.

Only one count was recorded for this clone. The rearrangement links TRBV9 to TRBJ2-7; 7 bases agree with TRBD2. From germline, CDR1 is SGDLS and CDR2 YYNGEE. The length of the CDR3 is 15 residues. V gave up 4 bases and J gave up 3 bases; unmatched junction bases: 10. CDR3 nucleotides: TGTGCCAGCAGCCCCCGAAGCGGGAACTTCTACGAGCAGTACTTC. Translation gives CASSPRSGNFYEQYF.

The genes are TRBV9 and TRBJ2-7; D remains ambiguous. The CDR3 length is 15 residues. The V and J ends lost 0 bases and 0 bases respectively, with 10 bases between them. Germline CDR1 is SGDLS and CDR2 is YYNGEE. Written as DNA, the CDR3 is TGTGCCAGCAGCGTAGGGGCAGGCGGCTCCTACGAGCAGTACTTC. It translates to CASSVGAGGSYEQYF.

The chain joins TRBV19 to TRBJ1-6; 10 nucleotides align to TRBD1. CDR1 and CDR2 (germline): LNHDA, SQIVND (reference sequence). Trimming removed 2 bases from V and 6 bases from J; junction bases left unmatched: 4. The CDR3 is 16 amino acids. In DNA form, the CDR3 reads TGTGCCAGTAGTATAAGACAGGGGGCGCGTAATTCACCCCTCCACTTT. Its protein is CASSIRQGARNSPLHF.

The chain recombines TRBV27 with TRBJ1-1, with D possibly being TRBD1 (5 bases). CDR3 length: 15 residues. V was clipped by 0 bases and J by 4 bases, with 12 bases between them. CDR1 is MNHEY and CDR2 is SMNVEV in the germline V gene (reference sequence). The CDR3 region is CASSLSTPGGTEAFF. The CDR3 nucleotides read TGTGCCAGCAGTTTATCGACCCCCGGGGGCACTGAAGCTTTCTTT.

The V call is TRBV18, the J call TRBJ1-4, with D perhaps matching TRBD1 (5 bases). Trimming removed 2 bases at V and 7 bases at J, with 14 bases between. Germline CDR1 is KGHSH and CDR2 is LQKENI. The CDR3 consists of 15 residues. The CDR3, as DNA: TGTGCCAGCTCACCAAAGGCAGGGTCACTTGAAAAACTGTTTTTT. Encoded protein: CASSPKAGSLEKLFF.

This clone was observed a single time. The V gene is TRBV7-2, the J gene TRBJ2-7; the D gene could be TRBD1 or TRBD2 (5 bases each). The germline V gene encodes CDR1 SGHTA and CDR2 FQGNSA. Trimming took off 1 base at V and 5 bases at J, with 12 bases between the two ends. CDR3 length: 14 amino acids. CDR3 in amino acids: CASSLVPWGNEQYF. CDR3 sequence (DNA): TGTGCCAGCAGCTTAGTCCCATGGGGGAACGAGCAGTACTTC.

The chain uses TRBV5-4 and TRBJ1-4; D unclear. V dropped 1 base and J dropped 4 bases, with 5 bases sitting between them. There are 13 residues in the CDR3. Per germline, CDR1 SGHNT and CDR2 YYREEE (reference sequence). As DNA, the CDR3 is TGTGCCAGCAGCTTGTATGGTAATGAAAAACTGTTTTTT. Protein sequence: CASSLYGNEKLFF.

This clone was counted only a few times. The rearrangement links TRBV5-8 to TRBJ1-4; D is possibly TRBD1 (5 bases). Trimming stripped 5 bases from V and 8 bases from J, with 16 bases between. CDR1 and CDR2 (germline): SGHTS, YDEGEE. The CDR3 is 14 residues long. The CDR3 loop is CASRGYGDGEKLFF. CDR3 nucleotide sequence: TGTGCCAGCAGGGGTTATGGGGACGGCGAAAAACTGTTTTTT.

This clone was picked up one time. V usage is TRBV29-1 and J usage is TRBJ2-3; 7 bases agree with TRBD1. The CDR3 has 15 amino acids. Germline V gene lookup returns CDR1 SQVTM and CDR2 ANQGSEA. V shed 4 bases, J shed 2 bases, and the junction held 9 bases outside the gene matches. The CDR3 bases are TGCAGCGTTGTACTTTGGGGACAGCACACAGATACGCAGTATTTT. It specifies CSVVLWGQHTDTQYF.

The V and J genes are TRBV5-6 and TRBJ2-5, with 7 bases that match TRBD1. CDR1 and CDR2 from the germline V gene are SGHDT and YYEEEE. This CDR3 spans 13 amino acids. Germline trimming cut 7 bases from V and 4 bases from J; bases unmatched to any gene: 7. The CDR3 here is CASDQSGGETQYF. DNA for the CDR3: TGTGCCAGCGACCAATCAGGGGGAGAGACCCAGTACTTC.

The chain links TRBV18 to TRBJ2-2; the match to TRBD1 covers 8 bases. V gave up 0 bases and J gave up 2 bases; unmatched junction bases: 2. CDR3 size: 16 residues. Germline assignment: CDR1 KGHSH and CDR2 LQKENI. The CDR3 DNA is TGTGCCAGCTCACCACCGGGACAGGAAAACACCGGGGAGCTGTTTTTT. This gives the protein CASSPPGQENTGELFF.

The chain employs TRBV28 and TRBJ1-1, with 9 nucleotides matching TRBD1. V shed 4 bases and J 5 bases; nucleotides not matched to a gene: 11. The germline CDR1 and CDR2 sequences are MDHEN and SYDVKM. This CDR3 has 16 residues. The DNA for the CDR3 is TGTGCCAGCAGTTCCATGGGGGACAGGGCAGGGACTGAAGCTTTCTTT. Residues: CASSSMGDRAGTEAFF.

This clone came up once. The chain joins TRBV21-1 to TRBJ1-1. TRBV21-1 is a pseudogene. This CDR3 region has 13 residues. For the CDR3, the DNA is TGTGCCAGCCGTCGGGCGGAGAACACTGAAGCTTTCTTT. Its protein is CASRRAENTEAFF.